This T cell receptor beta chain was found in a study of CD8+ T cells in alopecia areata (dated by TCRdb to the late 2010s). About the study as a whole: Treated patients were enrolled in an open-label pilot trial of oral tofacitinib, 5 to 10 mg twice daily, for moderate-to-severe alopecia areata. Tofacitinib was given for 6 to 18 months, followed by 6 months of follow-up off drug to assess delayed response and recurrence. For the treated patients, the SALT score, which quantifies what percentage of scalp surface area is affected, served as the measure of disease severity. In both human patients and the C3H/HeJ mouse model, the study applied high-throughput TCRbeta sequencing to look at T cell clonal expansion in alopecia areata. On the human side, TCRbeta sequencing was run on scalp tissue and on sorted CD4+ and CD8+ peripheral blood T cells from healthy controls and from alopecia areata patients with either patchy or totalis/universalis disease. Patients on tofacitinib were biopsied at baseline and after 4 and 24 weeks of treatment, and several of the patients also had a later scalp biopsy. Clonality in the scalp was compared among normal scalp (n=4), patchy alopecia areata scalp (n=8), and alopecia totalis/universalis scalp (n=8). The RNA source kit depended on sample type: the PAXgene miRNA kit for fixed scalp, the miRNeasy kit for PBMCs, and the RNeasy kit for mouse skin. immunoSEQ multiplex PCR using 35 Vbeta forward primers and 13 Jbeta reverse primers was used to amplify TCRbeta CDR3 regions.

The sample's time point label, in plain terms: roughly 27 days on oral tofacitinib. This sample's treatment or condition label indicates: oral pan-JAK inhibitor, 5-10 mg twice daily. From alopecia areata patients, peripheral blood was collected along with lesional scalp punch biopsies. PBMCs were isolated by density centrifugation and stained for CD3, CD4 and CD8, after which CD4+ and CD8+ T cells were sorted on a FACSAria. In the germline V gene (reference sequence), CDR1 corresponds to MNHEY and CDR2 to SMNVEV. Trimming takes 3 bases from V and 4 bases from J, and the germline ends sit 10 bases apart. Spanning cysteine to phenylalanine, the CDR3 consists of 13 amino acids. Solely the CDR3 DNA is kept, with 39 bases framed from the first base. This clone was picked up a small number of times. Its recognized antigen is unknown. Base quality data are lacking; no much larger clone is found one base away.

The library was made by the immunoSEQ multiplex PCR assay. To provide template for TCR sequencing, every sample had RNA extracted and reverse transcribed into cDNA. SuperScript III was used for first-strand cDNA synthesis, primed with a 2:1 mix of oligo-dT and random hexamers. A synthetic immune receptor repertoire was used to gauge amplification bias, and whatever bias remained was removed computationally. The authors' analysis ran thus. Raw reads were preprocessed for error removal, and CDR3 was defined according to IMGT conventions as running from the conserved cysteine to phenylalanine. To get clonality, Shannon entropy was normalized by log2 of the number of productive unique TCRs and the result was subtracted from 1. Scalp TCRbeta sequences were cross-referenced with sorted blood CD4 and CD8 repertoires so that the CD4 or CD8 identity of scalp clones could be inferred. Entries here come from immuneACCESS through TCRdb and include only in-frame sequences with V and J called. Some clones fail to appear in such tables; in the studies checked, an unresolved V gene covers under half of the shortfall, and the cause of the remainder is unknown. That table supplies the V and J calls and clone size; D and trimming were determined from the DNA. The sample records 110,000 or so clones, roughly 50% of which are singletons. The ten largest make up approximately 29% of the sample.

Broad study findings and their caveats: Scalp TCR repertoire analysis is complicated because resident alphabeta T cells in normal human skin are also sequenced, whereas mouse skin is dominated by gammadelta T cells. With tofacitinib, both scalp clonality and the number of expanded CD8+ clones among the top 100 scalp clones went down significantly. Because the treated cohort was small and had only one nonresponder, larger studies are needed to examine links between baseline CD8+ expansion and response. Shared TCR sequences between patients were less evident than in mice, which may be partly attributable to HLA diversity in the patient population. Compared with normal scalp, lesional scalp, particularly in alopecia totalis/universalis, had higher clonality and more expanded CD8+ clones, which suggests antigenic drive. During tofacitinib treatment, many expanded lesional clones stuck around in both scalp and blood, and this persistence may partly explain why relapse happens after treatment is stopped.

The sequence is built from TRBV27 and TRBJ2-7, with no reliable assignment of the D segment. The clonotype originates from a human donor with alopecia areata. The input for sequencing was CD8+ T cells sorted from blood, taken at week 4, from a patient treated with tofacitinib. The CDR3 in this case is CASSFGLEYEQYF. The DNA reads as follows: TGTGCCAGCAGTTTCGGGCTGGAATACGAGCAGTACTTC.